This is a list of T cell receptor beta chains from one sample in a study of cytomegalovirus exposure and HLA in healthy donors. The repertoire was sequenced with immunoSEQ multiplex PCR; TCRdb's copy has only in-frame clones and lacks some. Of approximately 130,000 clones listed, 75% are singletons. Source material: PBMCs. The receptors stem from a young man in good health and CMV-seronegative. Both conserved end residues are part of each CDR3. Each record gives: clone size, V gene, J gene, D gene, CDR3 protein, CDR3 DNA. D genes are given only for firm matches. Size tells how often a clone was seen (once, few, many) or the class of an expanded clone, and some rows leave it out.

-	TRBV6-1	TRBJ2-7	-	CASSRPDSFSYEQYF	TGTGCCAGCAGTCGACCCGACAGTTTCTCCTACGAGCAGTACTTC
-	TRBV15	TRBJ2-5	TRBD2	CATSRDPAGLEETQYF	TGTGCCACCAGCAGAGATCCCGCGGGACTAGAAGAGACCCAGTACTTC
-	TRBV7-2	TRBJ2-1	-	CASSFNRVGNEQFF	TGTGCCAGCAGCTTTAATCGGGTAGGCAATGAGCAGTTCTTC
-	TRBV30	TRBJ1-5	-	CAWSQGGDNQPQHF	TGTGCCTGGAGTCAAGGCGGAGACAATCAGCCCCAGCATTTT
-	TRBV27	TRBJ2-3	-	CASSLMTPPLTDTQYF	TGTGCCAGCAGTTTAATGACACCCCCCTTAACAGATACGCAGTATTTT
-	TRBV5-1	TRBJ2-2	-	CASTTPSGNTGELFF	TGCGCCAGCACCACCCCGTCGGGGAACACCGGGGAGCTGTTTTTT
-	TRBV6-5	TRBJ1-1	-	CASSADSGLNTEAFF	TGTGCCAGCAGTGCCGACAGCGGGTTGAACACTGAAGCTTTCTTT
-	TRBV6-4	TRBJ1-1	-	CATRRQESTEAFF	TGTGCCACCAGAAGACAGGAGAGCACTGAAGCTTTCTTT
few	TRBV27	TRBJ2-1	TRBD2	CASSFASGRNEQFF	TGTGCCAGCAGCTTCGCTAGCGGGAGGAATGAGCAGTTCTTC
once	TRBV6-5	TRBJ2-3	-	CASSLTSPTDTQYF	TGTGCCAGCAGTCTCACGAGCCCCACAGATACGCAGTATTTT
-	TRBV5-5	TRBJ1-5	TRBD1	CASSLGGQAYQPQHF	TGTGCCAGCAGCTTGGGCGGACAGGCCTATCAGCCCCAGCATTTT
-	TRBV5-1	TRBJ1-5	TRBD1	CASSLETGNQPQHF	TGCGCCAGCAGCTTAGAGACAGGGAATCAGCCCCAGCATTTT
-	TRBV6-6	TRBJ2-4	-	CASAPGEAKNIQYF	TGTGCCAGCGCCCCCGGGGAAGCCAAAAACATTCAGTACTTC
-	TRBV7-9	TRBJ1-4	-	CASSLERSPGNEKLFF	TGTGCCAGCAGCTTGGAGAGATCCCCTGGTAATGAAAAACTGTTTTTT
-	TRBV11-3	TRBJ2-7	TRBD2	CASSPRASGGSSYEQYF	TGTGCCAGCAGCCCCCGAGCCAGCGGGGGGTCCTCCTACGAGCAGTACTTC
once	TRBV6-5	TRBJ1-2	-	CASSYSAGEKAYGYTF	TGTGCCAGCAGTTACTCGGCCGGGGAGAAGGCCTATGGCTACACCTTC
-	TRBV30	TRBJ2-7	-	CAWRVEYEQYF	TGTGCCTGGCGGGTGGAGTACGAGCAGTACTTC
-	TRBV7-9	TRBJ2-5	TRBD1	CASSSGTGGGETQYF	TGTGCCAGCAGCTCAGGGACAGGGGGAGGTGAGACCCAGTACTTC
-	TRBV5-1	TRBJ2-3	-	CASSLSGTPLTDTQYF	TGCGCCAGCAGCTTGTCGGGGACACCTCTCACAGATACGCAGTATTTT
-	TRBV2	TRBJ2-7	TRBD2	CASSARSGTDYEQYF	TGTGCCAGCAGTGCCCGTAGCGGGACGGACTACGAGCAGTACTTC
-	TRBV7-2	TRBJ2-7	TRBD2	CASSLVVGGAAYEQYF	TGTGCCAGCAGCTTAGTTGTCGGGGGGGCCGCCTACGAGCAGTACTTC
-	TRBV9	TRBJ2-5	-	CASSVNAGKETQYF	TGTGCCAGCAGCGTTAACGCAGGGAAGGAGACCCAGTACTTC
-	TRBV4-1	TRBJ2-1	-	CASSQVNSDYFREQFF	TGCGCCAGCAGCCAAGTGAATTCGGACTATTTTAGGGAGCAGTTCTTC
-	TRBV28	TRBJ2-1	-	CASTSGGTRSSYNEQFF	TGTGCCAGCACCTCAGGGGGGACGAGGAGCTCCTACAATGAGCAGTTCTTC
-	TRBV5-1	TRBJ2-2	TRBD2	CASSPRVAGVTGELFF	TGCGCCAGCAGCCCCCGGGTAGCGGGGGTAACCGGGGAGCTGTTTTTT
-	TRBV7-3	TRBJ2-7	-	CASSLETGPQYF	TGTGCCAGCAGCCTAGAGACAGGACCGCAGTACTTC
-	TRBV6-1	TRBJ2-7	TRBD1	CASSGQASGEQYF	TGTGCCAGCAGCGGACAGGCCTCGGGTGAGCAGTACTTC
-	TRBV5-4	TRBJ2-7	-	CASSSPGGDSHEQYF	TGTGCCAGCAGCTCACCGGGGGGGGACAGCCACGAGCAGTACTTC
-	TRBV6-4	TRBJ2-7	TRBD1	CASSVQDRRYEQYF	TGTGCCAGCAGTGTTCAGGACAGGAGGTACGAGCAGTACTTC
once	TRBV28	TRBJ2-7	TRBD1	CASSQGQEEFYEQYF	TGTGCCAGCAGCCAGGGACAGGAGGAGTTTTACGAGCAGTACTTC
-	TRBV5-4	TRBJ2-3	TRBD2	CASSFRREKADTQYF	TGTGCCAGCAGCTTTAGGCGGGAGAAAGCAGATACGCAGTATTTT
-	TRBV5-1	TRBJ1-1	-	CASSLARRSETMNTEAFF	TGCGCCAGCAGCTTGGCCCGACGGTCGGAAACTATGAACACTGAAGCTTTCTTT
-	TRBV28	TRBJ2-7	TRBD1	CAPFLRTGGLYEQYF	TGTGCCCCCTTCTTGCGGACAGGGGGCCTATACGAGCAGTACTTC
-	TRBV7-2	TRBJ2-5	-	CASSLVSGIQETQYF	TGTGCCAGCAGCTTAGTATCCGGGATCCAAGAGACCCAGTACTTC
few	TRBV6-1	TRBJ2-7	-	CASERVLGAYEQYF	TGTGCCAGCGAGAGGGTGTTGGGGGCGTACGAGCAGTACTTC
few	TRBV5-1	TRBJ2-7	TRBD1	CASSLPRQGAYEQYF	TGCGCCAGCAGCTTGCCCCGACAGGGGGCTTACGAGCAGTACTTC
-	TRBV9	TRBJ2-7	-	CASSVAVGGSYEQYF	TGTGCCAGCAGCGTAGCCGTAGGAGGGTCCTACGAGCAGTACTTC
-	TRBV6-5	TRBJ2-1	-	CASSRGGNEQFF	TGTGCCAGCAGCCGGGGAGGAAATGAGCAGTTCTTC
once	TRBV25-1	TRBJ2-5	-	CATSPGFALETQYF	TGTGCCACCTCACCAGGGTTTGCATTGGAGACCCAGTACTTC
-	TRBV6-5	TRBJ1-1	-	CASSLPGTEAFF	TGTGCCAGCAGTCTCCCAGGCACTGAAGCTTTCTTT
few	TRBV6-1	TRBJ2-3	TRBD1	CASRFRDRGTDTQYF	TGTGCCAGCAGGTTCCGGGACAGGGGCACAGATACGCAGTATTTT
few	TRBV11-2	TRBJ1-2	-	CASSSSRDTSGRRGYTF	TGTGCCAGCAGCTCGTCCCGGGACACCTCGGGGCGGCGTGGCTACACCTTC
-	TRBV4-2	TRBJ1-1	TRBD1	CASRRQGTEAFF	TGTGCCAGCAGGAGACAGGGAACTGAAGCTTTCTTT
-	TRBV10-3	TRBJ1-3	TRBD1	CAITRGWTGTLFRGNTIYF	TGTGCCATCACACGAGGTTGGACAGGGACCCTTTTTCGTGGAAACACCATATATTTT
-	TRBV29-1	TRBJ2-5	TRBD2	CGVGLAAIETQYF	TGCGGCGTTGGCCTAGCGGCGATTGAGACCCAGTACTTC
-	TRBV6-1	TRBJ1-2	TRBD1	CASSVLAGGGYGYTF	TGTGCCAGCAGTGTGTTGGCAGGGGGTGGGTATGGCTACACCTTC
-	TRBV7-2	TRBJ1-5	TRBD1	CASSQQGEFYSNQPQHF	TGTGCCAGCAGCCAACAGGGGGAGTTCTATAGCAATCAGCCCCAGCATTTT
-	TRBV25-1	TRBJ1-1	-	CASSEYIATDTEAFF	TGTGCCAGCAGTGAATATATTGCGACAGACACTGAAGCTTTCTTT